The rows below give T cell receptor beta chains drawn from one sample of a study of T cell repertoires in cytomegalovirus infection. Their antigens remain unidentified. MiXCR, run by TCRdb on the reads, gives a single entry per CDR3 protein. The sample includes hundreds of thousands of distinct CDR3 sequences, about two fifths of them seen just once. Source: cultured PBMCs, taken from culture after CMV antigen stimulation. The receptors were gathered from a human donor in good health (CMV status not recorded). Some clones in this sample may be carry-over from other donors' samples. The CDR3 runs from the conserved cysteine through the conserved F or W. A D gene is named only where the DNA matches it firmly. Where a row states a size, it is once, few, many or the class of an expanded clone; other rows omit it.

>many|TRBJ1-5|TRBV7-2|-
CASSLRDQPQHF
TGTGCCAGCAGCTTAAGGGATCAGCCCCAGCATTTT
>-|TRBJ2-1|TRBV7-4|-
CASSLSSRSRSYNEQFF
TGTGCCAGCAGCTTGTCCTCGCGGTCGCGTTCCTACAATGAGCAGTTCTTC
>-|TRBJ1-1|TRBV7-2|-
CASSPRAQNTEAFF
TGTGCCAGCAGCCCGCGGGCCCAGAACACTGAAGCTTTCTTT
>-|TRBJ2-2|TRBV7-6|-
CASSLARGGQLNTGELFF
TGTGCCAGCAGCTTAGCCCGGGGGGGACAGCTGAACACCGGGGAGCTGTTTTTT
>few|TRBJ2-1|TRBV4-2|-
CASSQDGSWDGEQFF
TGTGCCAGCAGCCAAGATGGCTCTTGGGATGGGGAGCAGTTCTTC
>few|TRBJ2-7|TRBV10-3|-
CAISEKGWEYEQYF
TGTGCCATCAGTGAGAAGGGATGGGAATACGAGCAGTACTTC
>-|TRBJ2-1|TRBV20-1|-
CSARSLEPTINEQFF
TGCAGTGCTAGGTCCCTGGAACCGACAATCAATGAGCAGTTCTTC
>few|TRBJ2-2|TRBV11-3|-
CASSPLSGELFF
TGTGCCAGCAGCCCCTTATCCGGGGAGCTGTTTTTT
>-|TRBJ2-7|TRBV5-4|-
CASSFQRREQYF
TGTGCCAGCAGCTTCCAGCGCCGCGAGCAGTACTTC
>-|TRBJ2-4|TRBV12-3/TRBV12-4|TRBD1
CASSQGTGAKNIQYF
TGTGCCAGCAGCCAAGGGACAGGGGCCAAAAACATTCAGTACTTC
>-|TRBJ2-1|TRBV15|TRBD2
CATSSRLAGGWPYNEQFF
TGTGCCACCAGCAGTAGACTAGCGGGAGGTTGGCCCTACAATGAGCAGTTCTTC
>many|TRBJ2-6|TRBV7-2|-
CASSQGGSGANVLTF
TGTGCCAGCAGCCAGGGGGGCTCTGGGGCCAACGTCCTGACTTTC
>many|TRBJ1-5|TRBV7-8|-
CASSLRLNSNQPQHF
TGTGCCAGCAGCTTAAGGTTGAATAGCAATCAGCCCCAGCATTTT
>-|TRBJ2-1|TRBV11-2|TRBD2
CASSSVLAGVNEQFF
TGTGCCAGCAGCTCAGTCCTAGCGGGAGTAAATGAGCAGTTCTTC
>-|TRBJ2-1|TRBV12-3/TRBV12-4|TRBD2
CASRGGVDNEQFF
TGTGCCAGCAGGGGGGGGGTTGACAATGAGCAGTTCTTC
>-|TRBJ2-2|TRBV18|-
CASSPAGRTTGELFF
TGTGCCAGCTCACCAGCGGGACGAACGACCGGGGAGCTGTTTTTT
>-|TRBJ1-4|TRBV2|TRBD1
CASSWTGIDEKLFF
TGTGCCAGCAGTTGGACAGGGATAGATGAAAAACTGTTTTTT
>-|TRBJ2-2|TRBV12-5|TRBD2
CASAPGGLNTGELFF
TGTGCTAGTGCCCCGGGGGGGCTGAACACCGGGGAGCTGTTTTTT
>-|TRBJ2-1|TRBV12-5|TRBD2
CASGPQGGSGSSYNEQFF
TGTGCTAGTGGTCCCCAGGGGGGTAGCGGGAGCTCCTACAATGAGCAGTTCTTC
>-|TRBJ2-1|TRBV5-5|-
CASSRSDRTDEQFF
TGTGCCAGCAGCCGATCTGACAGGACAGATGAGCAGTTCTTC
>few|TRBJ2-2|TRBV7-9|-
CASYGNTGELFF
TGTGCCAGCTACGGGAACACCGGGGAGCTGTTTTTT
>-|TRBJ2-1|TRBV2|-
CASKGSVNEQFF
TGTGCCAGCAAAGGATCCGTCAATGAGCAGTTCTTC
>few|TRBJ2-1|TRBV7-2|TRBD2
CASSLTTGRHNEQFF
TGTGCCAGCAGCCTGACTACCGGGAGGCACAATGAGCAGTTCTTC
>-|TRBJ2-3|TRBV12-3/TRBV12-4|-
CASSLGGGWADTQYF
TGTGCCAGCAGCCTTGGGGGGGGCTGGGCAGATACGCAGTATTTT
>-|TRBJ1-2|TRBV7-8|TRBD1
CASSFRGQTPRGGYTF
TGTGCCAGCAGCTTTAGGGGACAGACCCCGAGGGGCGGCTACACCTTC
>few|TRBJ1-6|TRBV7-2|-
CASSLVSGLGGSYNSPLHF
TGTGCCAGCAGCTTAGTTTCGGGGCTTGGAGGCTCCTATAATTCACCCCTCCACTTT
>-|TRBJ2-2|TRBV2|-
CASSAQGQNTGELFF
TGTGCCAGCAGTGCCCAGGGACAGAACACCGGGGAGCTGTTTTTT
>few|TRBJ2-1|TRBV12-3/TRBV12-4|TRBD2
CASSLDGRAQNEQFF
TGTGCCAGCAGTTTAGACGGGAGGGCCCAAAATGAGCAGTTCTTC
>-|TRBJ2-7|TRBV7-9|-
CASSLWLGSSAYEQYF
TGTGCCAGCAGCTTATGGCTAGGCAGTTCTGCCTACGAGCAGTACTTC
>-|TRBJ2-2|TRBV7-2|-
CASSLQGRIGELFF
TGTGCCAGCTCTTTACAGGGGAGGATCGGGGAGCTGTTTTTT
>many|TRBJ2-7|TRBV7-2|-
CASSYKRHESYEQYF
TGTGCCAGCAGCTACAAAAGACACGAATCCTACGAGCAGTACTTC
>few|TRBJ1-2|TRBV7-2|-
CASSLGRGGVYGYTF
TGTGCCAGCAGCTTAGGGCGGGGGGGTGTCTATGGCTACACCTTC
>-|TRBJ2-3|TRBV6-1|TRBD1
CASRWTGLGTDTQYF
TGTGCCAGCAGATGGACAGGGCTCGGCACAGATACGCAGTATTTT
>-|TRBJ2-1|TRBV4-1|-
CASSQGTGVYNEQFF
TGCGCCAGCAGCCAAGGGACGGGGGTCTACAATGAGCAGTTCTTC
>-|TRBJ1-6|TRBV7-8|-
CASSLSGGLELYNSPLHF
TGTGCCAGCAGCTTGTCTGGGGGCCTGGAGCTCTATAATTCACCCCTCCACTTT
>-|TRBJ1-2|TRBV6-2/TRBV6-3|-
CASSYSGKNYGYTF
TGTGCCAGCAGTTACTCGGGCAAAAACTATGGCTACACCTTC
>-|TRBJ2-6|TRBV19|-
CASSIVWLGSGANVLTF
TGTGCCAGTAGTATAGTATGGCTGGGCTCTGGGGCCAACGTCCTGACTTTC
>once|TRBJ2-7|TRBV10-3|-
CAISEGISYEQYF
TGTGCCATCAGTGAGGGGATTTCCTACGAGCAGTACTTC
>-|TRBJ2-7|TRBV2|-
CASRPRNTNYEQYF
TGTGCCAGCAGACCCAGGAACACTAACTACGAGCAGTACTTC
>-|TRBJ1-4|TRBV6-2/TRBV6-3|-
CASIREPTNEKLFF
TGTGCCAGCATTCGAGAACCAACTAATGAAAAACTGTTTTTT
>-|TRBJ2-3|TRBV12-3/TRBV12-4|TRBD2
CASSPGVAGDRDTQYF
TGTGCCAGCAGTCCAGGGGTAGCGGGAGATAGAGATACGCAGTATTTT
>-|TRBJ2-2|TRBV7-2|-
CASSWAQNTGELFF
TGTGCCAGCAGCTGGGCACAAAACACCGGGGAGCTGTTTTTT
>-|TRBJ1-5|TRBV6-6|-
CASSDTGKSNQPQHF
TGTGCCAGCAGCGACACAGGGAAGAGCAATCAGCCCCAGCATTTT
>-|TRBJ2-2|TRBV7-2|-
CASSFGTGGELFF
TGTGCCAGCAGTTTCGGCACGGGCGGGGAGCTGTTTTTT